These 20 T cell receptor beta chains originate from one sample sequenced in a study of cytomegalovirus exposure and HLA in healthy donors (dated by TCRdb to 2015 to 2018). The receptor library was made with the immunoSEQ multiplex PCR assay. For the multiplex PCR, a mixture combining 60 forward primers for TCR Vbeta segments and 13 reverse primers for TCR Jbeta segments was used. TCRdb took this table from immuneACCESS and kept in-frame rearrangements with V and J called. Such tables lack part of the clones; where checked against another copy, unresolved V genes explain under half of the gap, and the rest is unexplained. The sample table shows around 300,000 clones, and just over 70% are seen once. The top ten constitute roughly 2.4% of the sample. Sequenced material: PBMCs. These receptors all stem from a female donor in good health and CMV-seronegative.

The V call is TRBV5-6, the J call TRBJ2-5; D is undetermined. The V gene's germline CDR1 is SGHDT and CDR2 YYEEEE. This CDR3 spans 16 amino acids. Between the trimmed V and J ends, which lost 4 bases and 1 base, there was a span of 17 bases. CDR3 region: CASSDKKRASQETQYF. CDR3 in DNA: TGTGCCAGCAGCGACAAAAAAAGAGCTTCCCAAGAGACCCAGTACTTC.

The CDR3 nucleotides read TGTGCCAGCAGCTTACTAGCGGGAGGGTCCTACGAGCAGTACTTC. Protein: CASSLLAGGSYEQYF. The chain links TRBV5-8 to TRBJ2-7; 13 bases line up with TRBD2. Germline V gives CDR1 SGHTS, CDR2 YDEGEE. V shed 2 bases and J 1 base; nucleotides not matched to a gene: 0. This CDR3 has 15 amino acids.

This chain links TRBV20-1 with TRBJ2-1; D gene ambiguous. The ends were cut back, 1 base at V and 8 bases at J, with 6 bases in the middle. This CDR3 spans 11 amino acids. Germline-derived CDR1 and CDR2 are DFQATT and SNEGSKA (reference sequence). CDR3 nucleotide sequence: TGCAGTGCTAGAGGTAGTTATGAGCAGTTCTTC. It codes for CSARGSYEQFF.

The rearrangement uses TRBV28 and TRBJ2-5, with 12 bases lining up with TRBD2. The J call may not be correct, given that the DNA end is closer to TRBJ2-7. The CDR3 loop spans 14 amino acids. Germline assignment: CDR1 MDHEN and CDR2 SYDVKM. Here the CDR3 DNA reads TGTGCCAGCAGGGGGACTAGCGGGTCCTACGAGCAGTACTTC. This sequence encodes CASRGTSGSYEQYF.

The V gene is TRBV7-9, the J gene TRBJ1-4; D unresolved. The CDR3 is 14 amino acids. The V end was cut by 5 bases, the J end by 8 bases, with 15 bases between. Germline V gene sequence: CDR1 SEHNR, CDR2 FQNEAQ (reference sequence). The CDR3 bases are TGTGCCAGCAGCCCCCCGACAACGGGGGAAAAACTGTTTTTT. Translation gives CASSPPTTGEKLFF.

The rearrangement uses TRBV28 and TRBJ2-7, with TRBD2 as a possible D gene (5 bases). The J call may be in error: the DNA end matches TRBJ2-5 better. Germline V gene data show CDR1 as MDHEN and CDR2 as SYDVKM. The CDR3 extends over 15 amino acids. The CDR3 protein is CASSWRRGLQETQYF. In DNA form, the CDR3 reads TGTGCCAGCAGTTGGCGTCGGGGTCTACAAGAGACCCAGTACTTC.

The chain links TRBV30 to TRBJ2-7; 8 bases line up with TRBD2. The V and J ends lost 6 bases and 2 bases, in that order; junction bases with no gene match: 6. CDR3 length: 13 amino acids. Germline V gene data show CDR1 as GTSNPN and CDR2 as SVGIG (reference sequence). The CDR3 coding sequence is TGTGCCTGCGGACTAGCAAATACCTACGAGCAGTACTTC. As protein: CACGLANTYEQYF.

This chain connects TRBV6-5 to TRBJ2-1, with a tentative D call TRBD2 (6 bases). CDR1 MNHEY and CDR2 SVGAGI come from the germline V gene. Trimming removed 4 bases from V and 4 bases from J, with 11 bases in between. CDR3 length equals 14 residues. The CDR3: CASSLGLAYNEQFF. The DNA for the CDR3 is TGTGCCAGCAGTTTGGGACTCGCGTACAATGAGCAGTTCTTC.

The CDR3 is CASNSQVQETQYF. For the CDR3, the DNA is TGTGCCAGCAATTCCCAGGTACAAGAGACCCAGTACTTC. The rearrangement uses TRBV28 and TRBJ2-5; no clear D. V was trimmed by 7 bases and J by 2 bases, leaving 11 bases between them. CDR1 is MDHEN, CDR2 SYDVKM, per germline. The CDR3 totals 13 residues.

The chain couples TRBV15 to TRBJ2-7; D unclear. V was pared by 1 base and J by 3 bases, with 13 bases between. The CDR3 runs 15 residues. Germline V gene sequence: CDR1 LNHNV, CDR2 YYDKDF (reference sequence). The CDR3 nucleotides read TGTGCCACCAGCAGAGGGCGGCCAGTGGGCTACGAGCAGTACTTC. This encodes CATSRGRPVGYEQYF.

The rearrangement joins TRBV18 to TRBJ1-4; TRBD1 aligns across 8 bases. The J segment lost 6 bases and the V segment lost 4 bases, leaving 10 bases of the junction unmatched. Germline loops: CDR1 KGHSH, CDR2 LQKENI. CDR3 size: 16 residues. CDR3 nucleotides: TGTGCCAGCTCACTACCAAGGACAGGGCAGGATGAAAAACTGTTTTTT. Protein product: CASSLPRTGQDEKLFF.

The chain recombines TRBV2 with TRBJ2-5, with 8 bases that match TRBD2. Germline V gene sequence: CDR1 SNHLY, CDR2 FYNNEI. CDR3 length: 15 amino acids. Trimming cost V 4 bases and J 5 bases; bases outside gene matches: 9. CDR3 nucleotides: TGTGCCAGCAGTGGGAGGACTAGCCTGCGGGAGACCCAGTACTTC. Its protein is CASSGRTSLRETQYF.

The rearrangement joins TRBV6-1 to TRBJ1-1; D is uncertain. Looked up from germline, CDR1 is MNHNS and CDR2 is SASEGT. There are 15 residues in the CDR3. V shed 4 bases and J shed 0 bases, with 12 bases lying between them. The CDR3 DNA reads as TGTGCCAGCAGTGCCCAACGGAGGGTGAACACTGAAGCTTTCTTT. Its protein is CASSAQRRVNTEAFF.

The rearrangement uses TRBV6-1 and TRBJ2-7, with a tentative D call TRBD1 (5 bases). V lost 7 bases to trimming and J lost 3 bases, with 13 bases between them. This CDR3 region has 13 residues. Germline CDR1 MNHNS, CDR2 SASEGT. CDR3 in amino acids: CASNQGFNYEQYF. CDR3 nucleotides: TGTGCCAGCAATCAGGGATTCAACTACGAGCAGTACTTC.

The chain carries TRBV5-4 and TRBJ2-2; 8 positions match TRBD1. V dropped 0 bases and J dropped 4; count of bases not matched to a gene: 5. Germline values: CDR1 SGHNT, CDR2 YYREEE (reference sequence). The CDR3 is 16 residues long. The CDR3, as DNA: TGTGCCAGCAGCTTGGGGACAGGGTTTGGCACCGGGGAGCTGTTTTTT. It codes for CASSLGTGFGTGELFF.

The V and J genes are TRBV14 and TRBJ2-2; TRBD1 is a possible D gene (6 bases). V lost 4 bases and J 1 base, leaving 13 bases between the germline ends. Looked up from germline, CDR1 is SGHDN and CDR2 is FVKESK. The CDR3 loop spans 16 amino acids. The CDR3 sequence: CASSLGQLLNTGELFF. The CDR3 DNA follows: TGTGCCAGCAGCCTTGGACAGCTCCTGAACACCGGGGAGCTGTTTTTT. Together with reference TRBV14 and TRBJ2-2, the CDR3 gives the full variable domain: EAGVTQFPSHSVIEKGQTVTLRCDPISGHDNLYWYRRVMGKEIKFLLHFVKESKQDESGMPNNRFLAERTGGTYSTLKVQPAELEDSGVYFCASSLGQLLNTGELFFGEGSRLTVL.

V and J are TRBV5-6 and TRBJ1-3; D gene unclear. Germline V gene lookup returns CDR1 SGHDT and CDR2 YYEEEE. Between the trimmed V and J ends, which lost 0 bases and 5 bases, there was a span of 3 bases. This CDR3 has 12 amino acids. The DNA of the CDR3 is TGTGCCAGCAGCTTGGCTCGAAACACCATATATTTT. Its translation: CASSLARNTIYF.

The J gene is TRBJ1-5, the V gene TRBV19, with 7 bases lining up with TRBD1. CDR3 length: 14 residues. J was trimmed by 4 bases and V by 7 bases; bases with no gene match: 7. Per germline, CDR1 LNHDA and CDR2 SQIVND (reference sequence). The CDR3 sequence: CASTGQATNQPQHF. DNA of the CDR3: TGTGCCAGTACTGGACAGGCCACTAATCAGCCCCAGCATTTT.

The rearrangement links TRBV19 to TRBJ1-2; 8 bases match TRBD1. Looked up from germline, CDR1 is LNHDA and CDR2 is SQIVND (reference sequence). The trim removed 4 bases at V and 7 bases at J, leaving 14 bases unmatched. The CDR3 runs to 16 residues. CDR3 coding DNA: TGTGCCAGTAGTACCTTCAAGACAGGGGAGATAGGTGGCTACACCTTC. It encodes CASSTFKTGEIGGYTF. Based on the CDR3 plus reference TRBV19 and TRBJ1-2, the full variable domain is DGGITQSPKYLFRKEGQNVTLSCEQNLNHDAMYWYRQDPGQGLRLIYYSQIVNDFQKGDIAEGYSVSREKKESFPLTVTSAQKNPTAFYLCASSTFKTGEIGGYTFGSGTRLTVV.

The chain uses TRBV5-1 and TRBJ1-1; TRBD1 might be the D (6 bases). V lost 0 bases to trimming and J lost 1 base, with 10 bases between them. CDR1 and CDR2 from the germline V gene are SGHRS and YFSETQ. This CDR3 is built from 15 residues. As DNA, the CDR3 is TGCGCCAGCAGCTTGGACAGGGCGAGGAACACTGAAGCTTTCTTT. Protein product: CASSLDRARNTEAFF.